These 2 T cell receptor beta chains were sequenced from one sample in a study of long-term antiretroviral therapy in people with HIV. Assay version v3.0 of immunoSEQ was used, and it was run at survey level. Some clones are missing from TCRdb's copy, which holds only in-frame ones; the method was immunoSEQ multiplex PCR. The sample lists about 38,000 clones, roughly 80% occurring once. The input for sequencing was unsorted PBMCs, taken 1.5 years after starting antiretroviral therapy. The receptors originated from a young man with HIV.

This clone was seen a few times. This sequence joins TRBV14 and TRBJ2-7; unclear D gene. Trimming pared 2 bases from V and 4 bases from J, leaving 15 bases between. This CDR3 has 15 amino acids. Germline V gene lookup returns CDR1 SGHDN and CDR2 FVKESK. CDR3 region: CASSQFLAPTYEQYF. The CDR3 DNA reads as TGTGCCAGCAGCCAATTTCTGGCACCCACTTACGAGCAGTACTTC. The full variable domain, its missing parts supplied by reference TRBV14 and TRBJ2-7, is EAGVTQFPSHSVIEKGQTVTLRCDPISGHDNLYWYRRVMGKEIKFLLHFVKESKQDESGMPNNRFLAERTGGTYSTLKVQPAELEDSGVYFCASSQFLAPTYEQYFGPGTRLTVT.

The chain employs TRBV28 and TRBJ1-2, with no clear D. V dropped 6 bases and J dropped 4 bases, with 12 bases sitting between them. Looked up from germline, CDR1 is MDHEN and CDR2 is SYDVKM. The length of the CDR3 is 13 residues. This chain's CDR3 is CASRGGRSYGYTF. The CDR3 DNA follows: TGTGCCAGCAGGGGCGGGAGAAGCTATGGCTACACCTTC.